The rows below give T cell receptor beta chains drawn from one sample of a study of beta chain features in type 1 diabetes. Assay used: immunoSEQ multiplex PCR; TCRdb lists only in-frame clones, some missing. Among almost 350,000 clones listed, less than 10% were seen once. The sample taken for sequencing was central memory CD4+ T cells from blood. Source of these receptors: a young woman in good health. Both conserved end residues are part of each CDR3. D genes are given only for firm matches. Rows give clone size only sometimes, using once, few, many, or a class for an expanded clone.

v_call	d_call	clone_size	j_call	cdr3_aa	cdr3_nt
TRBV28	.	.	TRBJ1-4	CASNGRAEKLFF	TGTGCCAGCAACGGGAGGGCTGAAAAACTGTTTTTT
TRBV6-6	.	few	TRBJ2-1	CASSYRLSSYNEQFF	TGTGCCAGCAGTTACCGGTTAAGCTCCTACAATGAGCAGTTCTTC
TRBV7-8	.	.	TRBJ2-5	CASRPTWGGETQYF	TGTGCCAGCAGACCTACATGGGGTGGTGAGACCCAGTACTTC
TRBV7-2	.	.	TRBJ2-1	CASTFRGLGNGREQFF	TGTGCCAGCACCTTCAGAGGACTGGGAAATGGTCGTGAGCAGTTCTTC
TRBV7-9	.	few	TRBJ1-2	CASSPSGPFRYGYTF	TGTGCCAGCAGCCCGAGCGGTCCGTTCCGCTATGGCTACACCTTC
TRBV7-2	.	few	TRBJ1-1	CASSFDGGNTEAFF	TGTGCCAGCAGCTTTGACGGGGGGAACACTGAAGCTTTCTTT
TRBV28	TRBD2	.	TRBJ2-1	CASSLRASGGPGNEQFF	TGTGCCAGCAGTTTACGGGCTAGCGGGGGTCCTGGCAATGAGCAGTTCTTC
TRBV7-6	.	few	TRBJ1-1	CASSLGEANTEAFF	TGTGCCAGCAGCTTAGGGGAGGCGAACACTGAAGCTTTCTTT
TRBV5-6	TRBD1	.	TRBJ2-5	CASSFKQPGQQETQYF	TGTGCCAGCAGTTTTAAGCAACCGGGACAGCAAGAGACCCAGTACTTC
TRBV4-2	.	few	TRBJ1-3	CASSQADRSPGNTIYF	TGTGCCAGCAGCCAAGCCGACCGCAGCCCTGGAAACACCATATATTTT
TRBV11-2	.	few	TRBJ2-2	CASSLGASGTYTGELFF	TGTGCCAGCAGCCTTGGGGCTAGTGGTACTTACACCGGGGAGCTGTTTTTT
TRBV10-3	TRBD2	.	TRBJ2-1	CAISDGTSGVSSYNEQFF	TGTGCCATCAGTGACGGGACTAGCGGGGTCAGCTCCTACAATGAGCAGTTCTTC
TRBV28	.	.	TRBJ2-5	CASRGIGTSYQETQYF	TGTGCCAGCAGGGGGATCGGGACTTCGTACCAAGAGACCCAGTACTTC
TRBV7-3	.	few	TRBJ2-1	CASSLTALDEQFF	TGTGCCAGCAGCTTAACAGCTTTGGATGAGCAGTTCTTC
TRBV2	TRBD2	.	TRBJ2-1	CASSEGTSLVQFF	TGTGCCAGCAGTGAAGGGACTAGCTTGGTGCAGTTCTTC
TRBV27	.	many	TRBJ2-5	CASSLFPGGQGYF	TGTGCCAGCAGTTTATTCCCCGGGGGCCAGGGGTACTTC
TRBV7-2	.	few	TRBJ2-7	CASSLLIRTPTYEQYF	TGTGCCAGCAGCTTACTTATCCGGACACCCACCTACGAGCAGTACTTC